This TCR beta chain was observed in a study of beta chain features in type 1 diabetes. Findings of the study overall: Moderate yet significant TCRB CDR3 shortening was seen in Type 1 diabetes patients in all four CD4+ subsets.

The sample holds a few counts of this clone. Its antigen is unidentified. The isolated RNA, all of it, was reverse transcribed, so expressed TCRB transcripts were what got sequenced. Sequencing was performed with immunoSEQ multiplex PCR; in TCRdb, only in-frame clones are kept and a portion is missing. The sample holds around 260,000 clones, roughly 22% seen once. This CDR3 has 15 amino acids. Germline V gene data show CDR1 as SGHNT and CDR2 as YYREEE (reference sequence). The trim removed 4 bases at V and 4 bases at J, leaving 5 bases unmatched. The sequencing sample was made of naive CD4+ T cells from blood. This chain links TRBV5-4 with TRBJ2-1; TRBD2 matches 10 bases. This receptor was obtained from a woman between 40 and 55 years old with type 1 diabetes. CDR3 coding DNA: TGTGCCAGCAGCGCCACAGCGGGAGGGTACAATGAGCAGTTCTTC. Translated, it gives CASSATAGGYNEQFF.